The next 16 T cell receptor beta chains were all read from a single sample in a study of regulatory T cells in long-lasting Graves disease. Time point of the sample: newly diagnosed GD, antithyroid drugs for less than 3 months. Preparation of the TCR library used RNA extracted from PBMCs. Combining iRepertoire HTBI primers with Arm-PCR of CDR3 regions, the authors built TCR beta libraries. Using its own MiXCR run on the multiplex PCR reads, TCRdb lists one record per CDR3 protein. The table records 200,000 to 250,000 distinct CDR3 sequences, 20% to 25% of them present only once. Sample: peripheral blood mononuclear cells (PBMCs), taken at new diagnosis, from a patient treated with antithyroid drugs. Every receptor here comes from a female donor with Graves disease.

This clonotype was counted ten times or more. The chain links TRBV20-1 to TRBJ1-2, with D maybe TRBD1 (5 bases). The CDR3 has 12 amino acids. Germline V gene lookup returns CDR1 DFQATT and CDR2 SNEGSKA (reference sequence). CDR3 in amino acids: CSVRQTSYGYTF. DNA for the CDR3: TGCTCTGTCAGACAGACCTCCTATGGCTACACCTTC.

This clonotype was seen repeatedly, ten times or more. This chain connects TRBV5-1 to TRBJ1-1; D may be TRBD1 (5 bases). There are 14 residues in the CDR3. CDR1 and CDR2 from the germline V gene are SGHRS and YFSETQ. The V end was cut by 1 base, the J end by 6 bases, with 13 bases between. For the CDR3, the DNA is TGCGCCAGCAGCTTGAGTGGTAGGGGCTCTGAAGCTTTCTTT. It yields the protein CASSLSGRGSEAFF.

This clonotype appeared many times. The chain couples TRBV28 to TRBJ2-7, with 8 bases aligning to TRBD2. CDR1 and CDR2 from the germline V gene are MDHEN and SYDVKM. This CDR3 region has 13 residues. The V gene end was trimmed by 3 bases and the J gene end by 6 bases; junction bases not matched to a gene: 4. The CDR3 loop is CASSFSAGGEQYF. In DNA form, the CDR3 reads TGTGCCAGCAGTTTTTCCGCGGGGGGCGAGCAGTACTTC. The full variable domain, completed using reference TRBV28 and TRBJ2-7, is DVKVTQSSRYLVKRTGEKVFLECVQDMDHENMFWYRQDPGLGLRLIYFSYDVKMKEKGDIPEGYSVSREKKERFSLILESASTNQTSMYLCASSFSAGGEQYFGPGTRLTVT.

About this clonotype: A single base is all that separates this from a far larger clone, so a read error is likely. In DNA, the CDR3 is TGTGCCAGCAGTTTAATGAGGCGCGAGCAGTACTTC. Protein product: CASSLMRREQYF. The chain employs TRBV28 and TRBJ2-7; D gene ambiguous. Germline lookup yields CDR1 MDHEN and CDR2 SYDVKM. CDR3 length: 12 amino acids. Between the trimmed V and J ends, which lost 2 bases and 6 bases, there was a span of 8 bases.

At least ten counts were recorded for this clonotype. DNA for the CDR3: TGTGCCAGCTCACCGACAGGGTCCTACGAGCAGTACTTC. Amino acid sequence: CASSPTGSYEQYF. V and J are TRBV18 and TRBJ2-7; 7 bases fit TRBD1. Germline CDR1 reads KGHSH; CDR2 reads LQKENI. V lost 3 bases to trimming and J lost 1 base; unmatched junction nucleotides: 0. The CDR3 contains 13 residues.

Remarks on this clonotype: This may come from a read error, since a much larger clone is one base off. V and J are TRBV4-1 and TRBJ1-1; D call uncertain. The germline gives CDR1 MGHRA, CDR2 YSYEKL. This CDR3 region has 12 residues. Trimming shortened V by 4 bases and J by 4 bases, and 7 bases separated the two germline ends. CDR3 coding DNA: TGCGCCAGCAGCCGAGGAATCACTGAAGCTTTCTTT. Translation: CASSRGITEAFF.

This clonotype was detected many times. This chain uses TRBV13 with TRBJ2-5, with D perhaps matching TRBD1 (6 bases). Trimming left V 3 bases short and J 5 bases short, with 10 bases between. The CDR3 extends over 13 amino acids. Germline CDR1 is PRHDT and CDR2 is FYEKMQ (reference sequence). The CDR3 region has the DNA TGTGCCAGCAGCTTTACGGACAGCGAGACCCAGTACTTC. Encoded protein: CASSFTDSETQYF.

This clonotype was recorded at least ten times. This rearrangement joins TRBV5-1 to TRBJ1-2; unclear D gene. Per the germline V gene, CDR1 is SGHRS and CDR2 is YFSETQ. This CDR3 is 14 amino acids long. V was shortened by 4 bases and J by 0 bases, with 10 bases between the two germline ends. CDR3 region: CASSPDPTNYGYTF. DNA of the CDR3: TGCGCCAGCAGCCCGGACCCAACTAACTATGGCTACACCTTC.

At least ten counts were recorded for this clonotype. The V gene is TRBV12-3 or TRBV12-4, the J gene TRBJ1-2, with unresolved D. V lost 0 bases to trimming and J lost 2 bases, with 7 bases between them. CDR3 size: 14 residues. The CDR3 bases are TGTGCCAGCAGTTTAGCTTCACACAACTATGGCTACACCTTC. Protein product: CASSLASHNYGYTF.

This clonotype has a count of ten or more. The chain links TRBV11-2 to TRBJ2-2; no clear D gene. Trimming removed 1 base at V and 0 bases at J, with 6 bases between. The CDR3 is 15 residues long. The germline CDR1 and CDR2 sequences are SGHAT and FQNNGV. The CDR3 bases are TGTGCCAGCAGCTTAGGACGGGCGAACACCGGGGAGCTGTTTTTT. Protein product: CASSLGRANTGELFF.

Ten or more counts support this clonotype. The V and J genes are TRBV12-3 or TRBV12-4 and TRBJ1-4; TRBD1 agrees at 8 bases. The trim removed 3 bases at V and 0 bases at J, leaving 6 bases unmatched. The CDR3 consists of 17 residues. CDR3 loop: CASSFSNRGATNEKLFF. The CDR3, as DNA: TGTGCCAGCAGTTTTTCTAACAGGGGGGCAACTAATGAAAAACTGTTTTTT.

The J gene is TRBJ1-3, the V gene TRBV7-8, with 9 bases identical to TRBD1. The trim removed 1 base at V and 2 bases at J, leaving 12 bases unmatched. From germline, CDR1 is SGHVS and CDR2 FQNEAQ. The CDR3 consists of 19 residues. CDR3 amino acids: CASSLEGQGWVRTGNTIYF. CDR3 nucleotide sequence: TGTGCCAGCAGCTTAGAGGGACAGGGATGGGTCCGGACTGGAAACACCATATATTTT.

Comments on this clonotype: Sequence at one end of the junction differs from germline and may be a read error. The chain carries TRBV5-4 and TRBJ2-5, with TRBD2 matching 10 bases. Germline V CDR1 and CDR2: SGHNT, YYREEE (reference sequence). The CDR3 runs 16 residues. CDR3 nucleotides: TGTACCAGCAGCTCCCGGACTAGCGGAACTCAAGAGACCCAGTACTTC. It is translated as CTSSSRTSGTQETQYF.

In this sample, this clonotype turned up once. The gene calls are TRBV6-1 and TRBJ2-2; TRBD2 is a possible D gene (6 bases). The V gene's germline CDR1 is MNHNS and CDR2 SASEGT. This CDR3 contains 17 residues. Trimming took off 6 bases at V and 1 base at J, with 18 bases between the two ends. CDR3 nucleotides: TGTGCCAGCAGAAACTATAGGCCAGCGGGGAACACCGGGGAGCTGTTTTTT. Residues: CASRNYRPAGNTGELFF.

J is TRBJ1-1 and V is TRBV28; the D is unclear. Germline CDR1 is MDHEN and CDR2 is SYDVKM. The V gene lost 6 bases and the J gene lost 0 bases, with 14 bases spanning the gap. The CDR3 contains 15 residues. Here the CDR3 DNA reads TGTGCCAGCAGCCCTGTTTGGAAGATGAACACTGAAGCTTTCTTT. It is translated as CASSPVWKMNTEAFF.

This clonotype was recorded at least ten times. The rearrangement links TRBV29-1 to TRBJ2-5; maybe TRBD2 (6 bases). V was cut by 4 bases and J by 7 bases, with 16 bases left in between. Germline lookup yields CDR1 SQVTM and CDR2 ANQGSEA. CDR3 length: 13 residues. CDR3 coding DNA: TGCAGCGTTGGGAGGACGGGGGACGGGACCCAGTACTTC. Translation: CSVGRTGDGTQYF.